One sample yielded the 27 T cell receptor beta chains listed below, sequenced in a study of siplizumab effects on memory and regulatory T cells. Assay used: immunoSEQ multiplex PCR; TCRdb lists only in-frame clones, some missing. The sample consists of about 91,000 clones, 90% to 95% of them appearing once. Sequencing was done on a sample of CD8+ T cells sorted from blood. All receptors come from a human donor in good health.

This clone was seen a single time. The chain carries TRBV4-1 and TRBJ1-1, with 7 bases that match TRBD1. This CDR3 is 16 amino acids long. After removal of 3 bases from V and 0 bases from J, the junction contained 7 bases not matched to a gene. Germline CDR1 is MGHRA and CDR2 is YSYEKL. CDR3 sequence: CASSHFLTGVNTEAFF. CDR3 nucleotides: TGCGCCAGCAGCCATTTCCTTACAGGGGTGAACACTGAAGCTTTCTTT.

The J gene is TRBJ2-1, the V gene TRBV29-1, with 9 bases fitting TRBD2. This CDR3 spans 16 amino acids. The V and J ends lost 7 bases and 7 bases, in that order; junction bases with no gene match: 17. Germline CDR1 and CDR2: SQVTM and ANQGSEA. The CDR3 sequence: CSAEGHGGLAWNEQFF. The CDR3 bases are TGCAGCGCCGAGGGGCACGGCGGACTAGCGTGGAATGAGCAGTTCTTC.

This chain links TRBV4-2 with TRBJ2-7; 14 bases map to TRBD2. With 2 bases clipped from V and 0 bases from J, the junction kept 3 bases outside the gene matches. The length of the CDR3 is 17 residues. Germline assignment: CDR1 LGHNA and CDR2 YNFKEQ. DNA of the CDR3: TGTGCCAGCAGCCAATGGACTAGCGGGGGGACCTCCTACGAGCAGTACTTC. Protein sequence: CASSQWTSGGTSYEQYF.

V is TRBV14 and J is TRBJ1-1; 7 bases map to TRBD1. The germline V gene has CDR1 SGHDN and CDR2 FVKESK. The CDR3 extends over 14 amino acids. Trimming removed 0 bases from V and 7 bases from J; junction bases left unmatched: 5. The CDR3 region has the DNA TGTGCCAGCAGCCAAGATGTAGGGACAGTTGAAGCTTTCTTT. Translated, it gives CASSQDVGTVEAFF.

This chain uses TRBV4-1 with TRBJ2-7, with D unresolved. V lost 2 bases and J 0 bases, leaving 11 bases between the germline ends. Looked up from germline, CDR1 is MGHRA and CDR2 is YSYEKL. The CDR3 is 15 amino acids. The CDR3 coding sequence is TGCGCCAGCAGCCAAACTCAGACATCCTCCTACGAGCAGTACTTC. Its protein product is CASSQTQTSSYEQYF.

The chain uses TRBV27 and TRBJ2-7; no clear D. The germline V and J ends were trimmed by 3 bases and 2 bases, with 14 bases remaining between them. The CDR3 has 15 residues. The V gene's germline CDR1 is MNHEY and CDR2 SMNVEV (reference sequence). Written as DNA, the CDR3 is TGTGCCAGCAGTTTGGGCGGATCCTTTACCTACGAGCAGTACTTC. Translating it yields CASSLGGSFTYEQYF.

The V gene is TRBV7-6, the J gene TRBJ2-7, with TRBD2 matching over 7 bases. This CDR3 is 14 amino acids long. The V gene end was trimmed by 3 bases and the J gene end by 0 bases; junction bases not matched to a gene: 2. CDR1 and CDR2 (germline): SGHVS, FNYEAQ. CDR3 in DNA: TGTGCCAGCAGCTTGGGGACTACCTCCTACGAGCAGTACTTC. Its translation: CASSLGTTSYEQYF.

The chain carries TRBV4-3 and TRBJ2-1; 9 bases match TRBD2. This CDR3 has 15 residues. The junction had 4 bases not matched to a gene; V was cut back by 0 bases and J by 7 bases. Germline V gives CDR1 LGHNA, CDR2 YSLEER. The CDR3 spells CASSQDRLAGNEQFF. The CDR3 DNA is TGCGCCAGCAGCCAAGATCGGCTAGCGGGAAATGAGCAGTTCTTC.

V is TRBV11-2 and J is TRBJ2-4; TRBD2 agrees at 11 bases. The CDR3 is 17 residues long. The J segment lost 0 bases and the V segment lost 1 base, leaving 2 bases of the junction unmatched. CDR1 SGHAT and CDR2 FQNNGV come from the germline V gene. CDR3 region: CASSLGLAGLAKNIQYF. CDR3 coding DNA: TGTGCCAGCAGCTTAGGACTAGCGGGGTTAGCCAAAAACATTCAGTACTTC.

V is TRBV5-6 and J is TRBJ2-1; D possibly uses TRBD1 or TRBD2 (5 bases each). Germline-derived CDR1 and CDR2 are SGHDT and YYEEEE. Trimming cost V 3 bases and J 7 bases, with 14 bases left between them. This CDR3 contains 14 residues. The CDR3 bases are TGTGCCAGCAGCTATGCAGGGACGTATAATGAGCAGTTCTTC. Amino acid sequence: CASSYAGTYNEQFF.

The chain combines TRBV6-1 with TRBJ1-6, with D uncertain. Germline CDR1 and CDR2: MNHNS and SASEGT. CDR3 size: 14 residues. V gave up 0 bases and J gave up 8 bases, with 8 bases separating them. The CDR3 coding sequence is TGTGCCAGCAGTGAAGCCTACACGGATTCACCCCTCCACTTT. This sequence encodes CASSEAYTDSPLHF.

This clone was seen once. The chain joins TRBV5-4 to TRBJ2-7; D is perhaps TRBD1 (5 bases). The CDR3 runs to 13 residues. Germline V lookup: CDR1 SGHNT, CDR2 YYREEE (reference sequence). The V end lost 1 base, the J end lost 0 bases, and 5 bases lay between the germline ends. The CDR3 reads CASSLTGSYEQYF. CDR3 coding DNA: TGTGCCAGCAGCTTGACAGGCTCCTACGAGCAGTACTTC.

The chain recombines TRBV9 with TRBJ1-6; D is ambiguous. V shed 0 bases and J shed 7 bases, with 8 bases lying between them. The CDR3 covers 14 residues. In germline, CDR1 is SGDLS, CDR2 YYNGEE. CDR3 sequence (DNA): TGTGCCAGCAGCGTAGTGTGGATCAATTCACCCCTCCACTTT. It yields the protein CASSVVWINSPLHF. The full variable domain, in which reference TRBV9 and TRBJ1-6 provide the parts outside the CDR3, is DSGVTQTPKHLITATGQRVTLRCSPRSGDLSVYWYQQSLDQGLQFLIQYYNGEERAKGNILERFSAQQFPDLHSELNLSSLELGDSALYFCASSVVWINSPLHFGNGTRLTVT.

Here the CDR3 reads CAWSVRGTKDYSGEQYF. The CDR3 DNA reads as TGTGCCTGGAGTGTACGGGGGACTAAAGACTACTCAGGCGAGCAGTACTTC. The V and J genes are TRBV30 and TRBJ2-7; 7 bases fit TRBD2. The germline CDR1 and CDR2 sequences are GTSNPN and SVGIG (reference sequence). V shed 0 bases and J 6 bases; nucleotides not matched to a gene: 17. The CDR3 extends over 17 amino acids.

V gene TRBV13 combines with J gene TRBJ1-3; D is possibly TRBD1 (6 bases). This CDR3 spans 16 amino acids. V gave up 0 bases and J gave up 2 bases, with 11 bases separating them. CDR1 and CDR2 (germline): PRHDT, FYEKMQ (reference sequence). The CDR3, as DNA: TGTGCCAGCAGCTTAGGCCGCAGGGGAACTGGAAACACCATATATTTT. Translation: CASSLGRRGTGNTIYF.

CDR3 in amino acids: CASSPGGKQFF. In DNA form, the CDR3 reads TGTGCCAGCAGCCCGGGCGGAAAGCAGTTCTTC. The rearrangement links TRBV7-9 to TRBJ2-1, with D unclear. The length of the CDR3 is 11 residues. The germline V and J ends were trimmed by 5 bases and 11 bases, with 10 bases remaining between them. Germline CDR1 is SEHNR and CDR2 is FQNEAQ (reference sequence). Variable domain in full (rest from reference TRBV7-9 and TRBJ2-1): DTGVSQNPRHKITKRGQNVTFRCDPISEHNRLYWYRQTLGQGPEFLTYFQNEAQLEKSRLLSDRFSAERPKGSFSTLEIQRTEQGDSAMYLCASSPGGKQFFGPGTRLTVL.

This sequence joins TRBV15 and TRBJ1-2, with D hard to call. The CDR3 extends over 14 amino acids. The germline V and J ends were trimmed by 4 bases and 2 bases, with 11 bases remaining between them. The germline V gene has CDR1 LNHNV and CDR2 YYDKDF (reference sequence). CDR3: CATSTHSENYGYTF. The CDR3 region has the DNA TGTGCCACCAGCACGCACAGCGAGAACTATGGCTACACCTTC. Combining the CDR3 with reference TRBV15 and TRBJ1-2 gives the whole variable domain DAMVIQNPRYQVTQFGKPVTLSCSQTLNHNVMYWYQQKSSQAPKLLFHYYDKDFNNEADTPDNFQSRRPNTSFCFLDIRSPGLGDTAMYLCATSTHSENYGYTFGSGTRLTVV.

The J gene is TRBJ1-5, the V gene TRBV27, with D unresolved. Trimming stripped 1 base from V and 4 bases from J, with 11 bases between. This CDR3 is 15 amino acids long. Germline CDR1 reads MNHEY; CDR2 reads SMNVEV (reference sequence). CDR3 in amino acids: CASSLYPGDNQPQHF. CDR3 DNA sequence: TGTGCCAGCAGTTTATATCCAGGCGATAATCAGCCCCAGCATTTT.

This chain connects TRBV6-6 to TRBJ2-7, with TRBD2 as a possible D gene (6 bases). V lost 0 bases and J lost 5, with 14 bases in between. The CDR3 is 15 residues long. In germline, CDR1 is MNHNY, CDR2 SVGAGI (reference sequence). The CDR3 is CASSYSTGGIDEQYF. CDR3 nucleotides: TGTGCCAGCAGTTACTCAACTGGGGGGATAGACGAGCAGTACTTC.

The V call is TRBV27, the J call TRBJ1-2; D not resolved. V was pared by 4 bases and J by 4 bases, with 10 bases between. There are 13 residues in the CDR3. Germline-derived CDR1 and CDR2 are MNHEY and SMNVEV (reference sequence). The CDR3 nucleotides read TGTGCCAGCAGTTACGACGGAGGCTATGGCTACACCTTC. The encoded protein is CASSYDGGYGYTF.

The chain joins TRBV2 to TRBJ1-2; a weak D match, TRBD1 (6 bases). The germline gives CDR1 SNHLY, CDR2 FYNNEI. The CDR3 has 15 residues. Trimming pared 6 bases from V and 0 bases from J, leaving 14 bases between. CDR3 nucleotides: TGTGCCAGCAGGACTCAGGGGCTGCCTAACTATGGCTACACCTTC. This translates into CASRTQGLPNYGYTF.

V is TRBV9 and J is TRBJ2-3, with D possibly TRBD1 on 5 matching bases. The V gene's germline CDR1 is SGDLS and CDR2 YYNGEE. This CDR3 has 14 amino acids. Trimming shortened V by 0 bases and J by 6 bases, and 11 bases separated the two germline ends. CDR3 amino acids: CASSVAQGEDTQYF. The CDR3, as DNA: TGTGCCAGCAGCGTAGCGCAGGGCGAGGATACGCAGTATTTT.

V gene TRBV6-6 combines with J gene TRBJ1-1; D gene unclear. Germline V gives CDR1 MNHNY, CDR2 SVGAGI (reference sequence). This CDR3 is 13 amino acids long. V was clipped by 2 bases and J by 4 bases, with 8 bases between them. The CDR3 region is CASSYRVVTEAFF. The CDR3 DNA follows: TGTGCCAGCAGTTACAGGGTTGTCACTGAAGCTTTCTTT.

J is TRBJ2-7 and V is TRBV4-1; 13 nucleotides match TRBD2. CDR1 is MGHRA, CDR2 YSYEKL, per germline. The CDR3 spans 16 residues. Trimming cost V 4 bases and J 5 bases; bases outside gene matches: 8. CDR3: CASSPKLAGGPHEQYF. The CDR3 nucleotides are TGCGCCAGCAGCCCAAAACTAGCGGGAGGGCCTCACGAGCAGTACTTC.

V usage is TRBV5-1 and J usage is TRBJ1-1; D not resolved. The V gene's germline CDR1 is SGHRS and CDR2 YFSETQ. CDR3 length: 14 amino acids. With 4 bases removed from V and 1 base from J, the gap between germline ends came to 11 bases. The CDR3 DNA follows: TGCGCCAGCAGCCCTCGAACCCCGAACACTGAAGCTTTCTTT. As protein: CASSPRTPNTEAFF.

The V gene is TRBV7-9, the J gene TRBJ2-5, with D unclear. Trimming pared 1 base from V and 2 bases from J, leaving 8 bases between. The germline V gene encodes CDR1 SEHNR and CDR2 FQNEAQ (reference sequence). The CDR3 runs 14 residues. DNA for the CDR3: TGTGCCAGCAGCTTAGGGGCCGGTCAAGAGACCCAGTACTTC. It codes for CASSLGAGQETQYF.

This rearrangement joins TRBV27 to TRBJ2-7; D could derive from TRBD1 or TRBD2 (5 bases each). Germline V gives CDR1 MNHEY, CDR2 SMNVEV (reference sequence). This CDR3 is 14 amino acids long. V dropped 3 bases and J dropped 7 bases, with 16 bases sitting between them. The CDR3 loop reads CASSFGGTHLEQYF. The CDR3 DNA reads TGTGCCAGCAGTTTTGGGGGAACTCATTTAGAGCAGTACTTC.